Listed below are T cell receptor beta chains from one sample, sequenced in a study of graft-versus-host responses after intestinal transplantation. Sequencing was performed with immunoSEQ multiplex PCR; in TCRdb, only in-frame clones are kept and a portion is missing. This sample has about 22,000 clones, with around 41% found just once. The sample was alloreactive CD8+ T cells from a mixed lymphocyte reaction culture, taken before intestinal transplant. Receptors were obtained from a human patient who received an intestinal transplant. CDR3s include the opening cysteine and the closing phenylalanine or tryptophan. The D gene is left open where the match is weak. Size is stated for part of the rows, as once, few or many counts, or as a class when the clone is expanded.

clone_size	v_call	d_call	j_call	cdr3_nt	cdr3_aa
few	TRBV12-5	TRBD2	TRBJ2-7	TGTGCTAGTGCCACACTAGCGGTCAACTACGAGCAGTACTTC	CASATLAVNYEQYF
NA	TRBV6-1	NA	TRBJ1-2	TGTGCCAGCAGTGAAGCGCTAAACTATGGCTACACCTTC	CASSEALNYGYTF
few	TRBV6-6	NA	TRBJ2-4	TGTGCCAGCAGTTACACCGGATCCCAGCCTTGGTACATTCAGTACTTC	CASSYTGSQPWYIQYF
NA	TRBV18	TRBD1	TRBJ2-7	TGTGCCAGCTCTCCCGGGACAGCTATCTACGAGCAGTACTTC	CASSPGTAIYEQYF
few	TRBV18	NA	TRBJ2-2	TGTGCCAGCTCACCGGCAGGGCCCGGCACCGGGGAGCTGTTTTTT	CASSPAGPGTGELFF
few	TRBV27	NA	TRBJ2-1	TGTGCCAGCGGGACCGCCGTGGTCGGTGAGCAGTTCTTC	CASGTAVVGEQFF
few	TRBV11-3	NA	TRBJ2-7	TGTGCCAGCAGCCGGTGGGGTGAGGGCGAGCAGTACTTC	CASSRWGEGEQYF
medium-sized	TRBV9	TRBD1	TRBJ2-7	TGTGCCAGCAGTTCGGACAGGGGGCCATGGAGGGAGCAGTACTTC	CASSSDRGPWREQYF
NA	TRBV7-6	NA	TRBJ2-1	TGTGCCAGCAGCTTATTGGCGGGGGCGGGACTCATCTACAATGAGCAGTTCTTC	CASSLLAGAGLIYNEQFF
NA	TRBV28	NA	TRBJ1-4	TGTGCCAGCCAATCGGGGGGCAATAATGAAAAACTGTTTTTT	CASQSGGNNEKLFF
NA	TRBV5-1	NA	TRBJ2-7	TGCGCCAGCAGCTTGGGGCCCCCGAGCTCCTACGAGCAGTACTTC	CASSLGPPSSYEQYF
NA	TRBV25-1	NA	TRBJ2-3	TGTGCCAGCAGTGAATCCTCCCTACGCACAGATACGCAGTATTTT	CASSESSLRTDTQYF
NA	TRBV9	NA	TRBJ2-1	TGTGCCAGCAGCCCTCTAGCGGGCAGGGGGTTTACAAATGAGCAGTTCTTC	CASSPLAGRGFTNEQFF
few	TRBV5-6	NA	TRBJ2-3	TGTGCCAGCAGCTTGTGGCGGGCAGATACGCAGTATTTT	CASSLWRADTQYF
NA	TRBV11-2	NA	TRBJ2-7	TGTGCCAGCAGCTTAGGTGTGGTCGGCTACGAGCAGTACTTC	CASSLGVVGYEQYF
NA	TRBV29-1	TRBD1	TRBJ2-2	TGCAGCGTTGAAGATGAGGGGACAGGGAGAACCGGGGAGCTGTTTTTT	CSVEDEGTGRTGELFF
NA	TRBV25-1	TRBD2	TRBJ2-7	TGTGCCAGCAGTGAATCCGGGACTAGCGGGTTTAACCACGAGCAGTACTTC	CASSESGTSGFNHEQYF
NA	TRBV6-6	TRBD1	TRBJ2-7	TGTGCCAGCAGTGTTGACAGGGGCTACGAGCAGTACTTC	CASSVDRGYEQYF
NA	TRBV9	NA	TRBJ1-4	TGTGCCAGCAGCCTAAGGGGCAGGGAAGGAGAAAAACTGTTTTTT	CASSLRGREGEKLFF
NA	TRBV19	TRBD2	TRBJ2-7	TGTGCCAGTAGTAGCGGGAGCTCCTACGAGCAGTACTTC	CASSSGSSYEQYF
NA	TRBV10-2	NA	TRBJ2-5	TGCGCCAGCAGGGCCTATGGGGGAGTATCGACCCAGTACTTC	CASRAYGGVSTQYF
NA	TRBV9	NA	TRBJ2-1	TGTGCCAGCAGCCCTCCGACAGGCGGGCTCTCCTACAATGAGCAGTTCTTC	CASSPPTGGLSYNEQFF